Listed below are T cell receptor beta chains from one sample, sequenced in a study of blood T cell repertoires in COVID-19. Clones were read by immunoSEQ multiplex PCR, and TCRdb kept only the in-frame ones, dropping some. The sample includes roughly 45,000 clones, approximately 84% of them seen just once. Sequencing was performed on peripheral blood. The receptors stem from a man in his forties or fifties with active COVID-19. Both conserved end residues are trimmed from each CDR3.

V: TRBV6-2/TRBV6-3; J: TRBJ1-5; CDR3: ASSYRGTNQPQH
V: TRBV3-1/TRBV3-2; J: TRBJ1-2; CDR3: ASSQDSRSNYGYT
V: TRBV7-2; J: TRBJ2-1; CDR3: ASSLVGQSPDSYNEQF
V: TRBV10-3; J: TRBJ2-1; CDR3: AITADLYNEQF
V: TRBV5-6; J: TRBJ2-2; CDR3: ASSWDSFNTGELF
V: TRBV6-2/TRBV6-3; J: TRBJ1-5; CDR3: ASSYSGTGVTQPQH
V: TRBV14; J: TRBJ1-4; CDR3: ASGGDRGTYPLNEKLF
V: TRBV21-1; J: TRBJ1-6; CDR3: ASSPPDRGIYHSPLH
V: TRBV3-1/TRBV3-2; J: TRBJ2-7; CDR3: ASSQNPGSYEQY
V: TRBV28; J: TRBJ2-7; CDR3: ASSHDRGTYEQY
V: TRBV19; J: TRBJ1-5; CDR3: ASSHGHSNQPQH
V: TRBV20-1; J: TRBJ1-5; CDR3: SASFFAGQGNQPQH
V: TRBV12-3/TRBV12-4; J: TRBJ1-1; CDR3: ASRAQGNTEAF
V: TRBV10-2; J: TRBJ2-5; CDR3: ASSSTFTGRQETQY
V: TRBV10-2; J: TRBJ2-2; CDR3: ASGVAGNTGELF
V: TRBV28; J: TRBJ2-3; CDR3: ASSRGGLPDTQY
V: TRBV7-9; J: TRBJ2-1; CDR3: ASSQRTRQGQSYNEQF
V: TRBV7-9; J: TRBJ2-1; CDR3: ASSFGTSGGPYNEQF
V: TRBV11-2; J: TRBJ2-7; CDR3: ASSRGASGSMYEQY
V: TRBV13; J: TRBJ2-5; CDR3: ASSLAASGYQETQY
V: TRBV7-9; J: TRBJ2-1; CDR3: ASSVLAGAYYNEQF